By sample fraction, the clone carrying this T cell receptor beta chain is medium-sized. The antigen remains undetermined. These data come from a study of vaccination and CD4 T cells after COVID-19. Study details: Convalescent donors totaled six males and four females, including two who were Hispanic. Cells received overlapping spike peptides from SARS-CoV-2, HCoV-NL63, HCoV-OC43 and HCoV-229E as stimulation. Timing of post-vaccine sample collection was a median about 76 days after dose two, with a range of 14 to 241.

The treatment denotes: approximately 9-day PBMC culture with coronavirus spike peptide pools or control peptides (ViraFEST assay). V was cut by 3 bases and J by 5 bases, with 6 bases left in between. The CDR3 is 12 residues long. The V gene's germline CDR1 is KGHDR and CDR2 SFDVKD. The Oncomine TCR Beta short-read assay was applied to DNA of cultured CD4+ T cells. Genomic DNA was extracted from cultured CD4+ T cells. TCRdb analysed the PCR reads with MiXCR anew, one entry per CDR3 protein. The table lists about 5,200 distinct CDR3 sequences, about 32% of them singletons. This rearrangement joins TRBV24-1 to TRBJ2-5; unclear D gene. This clonotype was obtained from a human donor who had recovered from COVID-19. Sequences were derived from CD4+ T cells from blood, cultured in vitro, sampled after SARS-CoV-2 vaccination. The CDR3 nucleotides read TGTGCCACCAGTGATAGATTGGAGACCCAGTACTTC. As protein: CATSDRLETQYF.